Listed here are 18 T cell receptor beta chains from one sample, sequenced in a study of OX40 agonist ivuxolimab in advanced cancers. The library was made by the immunoSEQ multiplex PCR assay. The clones in this table, taken by TCRdb from immuneACCESS, are in-frame only. Not every clone is retained; where verified, under half of the shortfall comes from an unresolved V gene, and the cause of the rest is unknown. This sample holds 20,000 to 30,000 clones; roughly 90% were observed only once. 49% of the sample is in the top ten clones. Here the sequenced sample was CD4+ or CD8+ T cells sorted from blood, taken in a trial of the OX40 agonist ivuxolimab. These receptors came from an adult with an advanced solid tumor such as melanoma, head and neck, liver or kidney cancer.

The chain combines TRBV7-9 with TRBJ2-5; D is uncertain. Germline V gene sequence: CDR1 SEHNR, CDR2 FQNEAQ (reference sequence). The CDR3 is made up of 14 amino acids. V shed 3 bases and J shed 2 bases, with 10 bases lying between them. The DNA of the CDR3 is TGTGCCAGCAGCTTCTATACACATCAAGAGACCCAGTACTTC. It translates to CASSFYTHQETQYF.

The chain uses TRBV9 and TRBJ2-3; 11 bases are shared with TRBD2. Germline CDR1 reads SGDLS; CDR2 reads YYNGEE. CDR3 length equals 15 residues. Trimming removed 3 bases from V and 3 bases from J; junction bases left unmatched: 3. The CDR3 nucleotides read TGTGCCAGCAGCGCACTAGCGGGGGAAACAGATACGCAGTATTTT. This gives the protein CASSALAGETDTQYF.

The J gene is TRBJ2-5, the V gene TRBV10-2; TRBD1 might be the D (6 bases). The CDR3 runs to 16 residues. V was cut by 3 bases and J by 4 bases, with 18 bases left in between. CDR1 and CDR2 from the germline V gene are WSHSY and SAAADI. The CDR3 here is CASSDYGTSGGETQYF. The CDR3 DNA is TGCGCCAGCAGTGATTACGGGACATCAGGCGGAGAGACCCAGTACTTC.

This chain connects TRBV7-8 to TRBJ2-1, with D perhaps matching TRBD2 (5 bases). Per germline, CDR1 SGHVS and CDR2 FQNEAQ. The CDR3 extends over 13 amino acids. V gave up 2 bases and J gave up 10 bases, with 12 bases separating them. Here the CDR3 reads CASSLWEREEQFF. CDR3 DNA: TGTGCCAGCAGCTTATGGGAGCGAGAGGAGCAGTTCTTC.

The chain has TRBV7-9 and TRBJ2-7, with TRBD1 matching 7 bases. Per germline, CDR1 SEHNR and CDR2 FQNEAQ (reference sequence). V was clipped by 4 bases and J by 5 bases; unmatched bases: 5. The CDR3 spans 13 residues. CDR3 DNA: TGTGCCAGCAGCTCCCCGACAGGGAACGAGCAGTACTTC. This codes for CASSSPTGNEQYF.

V usage is TRBV30 and J usage is TRBJ1-3; no firm D call. Trimming pared 2 bases from V and 2 bases from J, leaving 10 bases between. The CDR3 runs 14 residues. Per germline, CDR1 GTSNPN and CDR2 SVGIG (reference sequence). The CDR3 here is CAWSRNVAGNTIYF. The DNA of the CDR3 is TGTGCCTGGAGTCGTAACGTGGCTGGAAACACCATATATTTT. The variable domain in full, completed from reference TRBV30 and TRBJ1-3, reads SQTIHQWPATLVQPVGSPLSLECTVEGTSNPNLYWYRQAAGRGLQLLFYSVGIGQISSEVPQNLSASRPQDRQFILSSKKLLLSDSGFYLCAWSRNVAGNTIYFGEGSWLTVV.

J is TRBJ2-3 and V is TRBV4-1; D perhaps matches TRBD1 (6 bases). The V gene's germline CDR1 is MGHRA and CDR2 YSYEKL. CDR3 length: 18 amino acids. V was pared by 3 bases and J by 0 bases, with 19 bases between. DNA of the CDR3: TGCGCCAGCAGCCAGAGACCTTTTCGGCAGGGGAGCACAGATACGCAGTATTTT. Encoded protein: CASSQRPFRQGSTDTQYF.

The V and J genes are TRBV19 and TRBJ2-3; 11 bases match TRBD2. The J segment lost 7 bases and the V segment lost 2 bases, leaving 5 bases of the junction unmatched. CDR3 length equals 15 residues. The germline gives CDR1 LNHDA, CDR2 SQIVND (reference sequence). CDR3 protein: CASSISLAGANTQYF. CDR3 sequence (DNA): TGTGCCAGTAGTATATCACTAGCGGGGGCCAATACGCAGTATTTT.

The genes are TRBV28 and TRBJ2-5, with 8 bases aligning to TRBD1. This CDR3 has 13 amino acids. Germline loops: CDR1 MDHEN, CDR2 SYDVKM. Losses at the gene ends were 6 bases for V and 4 bases for J; bases not matched to a gene: 4. CDR3 region: CASRETGVETQYF. In DNA, the CDR3 is TGTGCCAGCAGGGAGACAGGGGTAGAGACCCAGTACTTC.

V gene TRBV5-1 combines with J gene TRBJ2-1; D gene ambiguous. Germline CDR1 and CDR2: SGHRS and YFSETQ. The CDR3 has 16 amino acids. Between the trimmed V and J ends, which lost 5 bases and 0 bases, there was a span of 15 bases. The CDR3: CASRRNTELSYNEQFF. CDR3 coding DNA: TGCGCCAGCAGAAGAAATACAGAACTCTCCTACAATGAGCAGTTCTTC.

This sequence joins TRBV28 and TRBJ2-5; 8 bases are a match to TRBD2. V lost 6 bases and J lost 5; bases outside the gene matches: 8. CDR1 MDHEN and CDR2 SYDVKM come from the germline V gene. This CDR3 is 14 amino acids long. The CDR3 sequence: CASRAPLAAETQYF. The DNA for the CDR3 is TGTGCCAGCAGGGCCCCACTAGCGGCGGAGACCCAGTACTTC. The variable domain in full, completed from reference TRBV28 and TRBJ2-5, reads DVKVTQSSRYLVKRTGEKVFLECVQDMDHENMFWYRQDPGLGLRLIYFSYDVKMKEKGDIPEGYSVSREKKERFSLILESASTNQTSMYLCASRAPLAAETQYFGPGTRLLVL.

The gene calls are TRBV4-1 and TRBJ2-1, with unresolved D. Trimming shortened V by 6 bases and J by 12 bases, and 12 bases separated the two germline ends. The length of the CDR3 is 11 residues. The V gene's germline CDR1 is MGHRA and CDR2 YSYEKL. Written as DNA, the CDR3 is TGCGCCAGCAGGCAAAGCACGGGGCAGTTCTTC. Its protein is CASRQSTGQFF.

This chain joins TRBV5-6 and TRBJ1-2; TRBD1 aligns across 7 bases. Germline V CDR1 and CDR2: SGHDT, YYEEEE. Trimming at V came to 1 base and at J to 3 bases, leaving 6 bases not matched to a gene. The CDR3 runs 15 residues. As DNA, the CDR3 is TGTGCCAGCAGCTTGCCCCACCAGGGGGACTATGGCTACACCTTC. Its protein is CASSLPHQGDYGYTF.

The chain joins TRBV16 to TRBJ2-7, with unresolved D. The CDR3 extends over 12 amino acids. With 0 bases removed from V and 4 bases from J, the gap between germline ends came to 4 bases. In germline, CDR1 is KGHSY, CDR2 FQNENV. The CDR3 DNA follows: TGTGCCAGCAGCCAATCCCGATACGAGCAGTACTTC. Residues: CASSQSRYEQYF.

This chain connects TRBV6-5 to TRBJ1-2; TRBD1 matches at 7 bases. The CDR3 has 16 amino acids. V shed 2 bases and J 3 bases; nucleotides not matched to a gene: 9. Germline assignment: CDR1 MNHEY and CDR2 SVGAGI. The chain's CDR3 is CASSYIGGSRDYGYTF. CDR3 sequence (DNA): TGTGCCAGCAGTTACATAGGGGGCAGTAGGGACTATGGCTACACCTTC.

The chain employs TRBV28 and TRBJ1-6, with D possibly TRBD1 on 5 matching bases. V was trimmed by 7 bases and J by 0 bases, leaving 13 bases between them. Germline V lookup: CDR1 MDHEN, CDR2 SYDVKM. The CDR3 sequence is 16 residues long. In DNA, the CDR3 is TGTGCCAGCACCCCATCAGGGAGCTCCTATAATTCACCCCTCCACTTT. Protein sequence: CASTPSGSSYNSPLHF.

The CDR3 is CSVEDPGDSSYEQYF. In DNA form, the CDR3 reads TGCAGCGTTGAAGATCCCGGGGACAGCTCCTACGAGCAGTACTTC. The chain has TRBV29-1 and TRBJ2-7, with TRBD1 identical over 7 bases. Unmatched junction bases numbered 5, after V lost 0 bases and J lost 0 bases. CDR1 SQVTM and CDR2 ANQGSEA come from the germline V gene. The CDR3 consists of 15 residues.

The V and J genes are TRBV10-2 and TRBJ1-1; D remains unclear. Between the trimmed V and J ends, which lost 0 bases and 4 bases, there was a span of 9 bases. The V gene's germline CDR1 is WSHSY and CDR2 SAAADI. This CDR3 is built from 14 residues. CDR3 residues: CASSESGWSTEAFF. Here the CDR3 DNA reads TGCGCCAGCAGTGAGTCGGGGTGGAGCACTGAAGCTTTCTTT.